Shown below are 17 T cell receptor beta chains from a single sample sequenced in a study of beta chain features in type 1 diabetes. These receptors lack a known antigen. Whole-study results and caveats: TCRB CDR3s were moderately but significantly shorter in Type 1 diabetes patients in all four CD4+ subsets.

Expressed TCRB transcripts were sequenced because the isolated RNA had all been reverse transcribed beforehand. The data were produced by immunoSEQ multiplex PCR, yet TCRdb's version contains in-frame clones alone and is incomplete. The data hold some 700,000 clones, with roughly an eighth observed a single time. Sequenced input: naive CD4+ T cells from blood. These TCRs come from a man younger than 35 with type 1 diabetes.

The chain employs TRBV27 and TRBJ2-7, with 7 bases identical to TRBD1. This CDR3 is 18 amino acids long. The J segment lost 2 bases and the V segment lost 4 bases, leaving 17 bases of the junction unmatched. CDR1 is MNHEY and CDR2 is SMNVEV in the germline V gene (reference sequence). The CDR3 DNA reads TGTGCCAGCAGTTCCGGGACAGACCCGCTACGGCCTCCCTACGAGCAGTACTTC. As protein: CASSSGTDPLRPPYEQYF.

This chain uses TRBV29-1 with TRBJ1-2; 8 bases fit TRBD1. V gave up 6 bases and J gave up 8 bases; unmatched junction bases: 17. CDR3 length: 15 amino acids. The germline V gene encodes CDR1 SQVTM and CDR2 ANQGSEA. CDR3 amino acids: CSVDELGTGSFGYTF. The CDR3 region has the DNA TGCAGCGTCGACGAATTGGGGACAGGATCCTTCGGCTACACCTTC.

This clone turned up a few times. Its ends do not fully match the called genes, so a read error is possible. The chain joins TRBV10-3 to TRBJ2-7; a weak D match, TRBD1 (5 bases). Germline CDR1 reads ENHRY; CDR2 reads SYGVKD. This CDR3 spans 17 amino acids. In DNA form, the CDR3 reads TGTGCCATCAGTGAGGCGAGTCCCCAGGACAAGGCCGCTCCGGACAACTTC. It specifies CAISEASPQDKAAPDNF.

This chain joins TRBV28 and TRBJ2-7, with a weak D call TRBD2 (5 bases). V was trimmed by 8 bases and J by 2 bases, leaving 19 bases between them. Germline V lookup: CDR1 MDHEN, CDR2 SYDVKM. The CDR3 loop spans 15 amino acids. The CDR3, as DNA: TGTGCCAGCGAAACCCACACCGGAGGCACCTACGAGCAGTACTTC. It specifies CASETHTGGTYEQYF.

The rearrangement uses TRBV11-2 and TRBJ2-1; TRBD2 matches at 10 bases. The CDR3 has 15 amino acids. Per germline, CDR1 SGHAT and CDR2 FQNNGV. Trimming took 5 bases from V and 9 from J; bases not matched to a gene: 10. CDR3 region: CASSVLSGGAREQFF. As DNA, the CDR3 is TGTGCCAGCAGCGTGCTAAGCGGGGGGGCCCGTGAGCAGTTCTTC.

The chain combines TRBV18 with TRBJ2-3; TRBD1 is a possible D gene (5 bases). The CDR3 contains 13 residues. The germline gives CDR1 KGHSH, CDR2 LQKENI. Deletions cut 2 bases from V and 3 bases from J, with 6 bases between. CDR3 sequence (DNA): TGTGCCAGCTCACCAGGGGCAACAGATACGCAGTATTTT. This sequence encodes CASSPGATDTQYF.

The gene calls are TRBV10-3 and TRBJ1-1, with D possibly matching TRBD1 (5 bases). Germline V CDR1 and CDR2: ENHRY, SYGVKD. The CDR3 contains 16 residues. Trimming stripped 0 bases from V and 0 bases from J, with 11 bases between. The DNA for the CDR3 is TGTGCCATCAGTGAGTCCCAGGGAATTGTGAACACTGAAGCTTTCTTT. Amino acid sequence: CAISESQGIVNTEAFF.

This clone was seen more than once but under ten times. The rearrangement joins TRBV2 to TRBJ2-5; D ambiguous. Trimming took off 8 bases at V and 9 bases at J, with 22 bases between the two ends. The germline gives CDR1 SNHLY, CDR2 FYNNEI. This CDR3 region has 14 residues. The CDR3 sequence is CASAEELSPIAQYF. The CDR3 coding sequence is TGTGCCAGCGCCGAGGAGCTAAGCCCCATTGCCCAGTACTTC.

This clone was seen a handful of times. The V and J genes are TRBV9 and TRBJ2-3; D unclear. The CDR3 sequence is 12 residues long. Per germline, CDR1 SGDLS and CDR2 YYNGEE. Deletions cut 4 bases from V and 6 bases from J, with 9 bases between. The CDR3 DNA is TGTGCCAGCAGCTCTGCAATCGATACGCAGTATTTT. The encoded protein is CASSSAIDTQYF.

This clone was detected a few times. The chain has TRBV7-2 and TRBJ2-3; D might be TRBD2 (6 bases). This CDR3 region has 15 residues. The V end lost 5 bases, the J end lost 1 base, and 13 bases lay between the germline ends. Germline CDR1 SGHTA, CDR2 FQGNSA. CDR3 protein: CASSLGGVGTDTQYF. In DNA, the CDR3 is TGTGCCAGCAGCCTGGGCGGGGTGGGCACAGATACGCAGTATTTT.

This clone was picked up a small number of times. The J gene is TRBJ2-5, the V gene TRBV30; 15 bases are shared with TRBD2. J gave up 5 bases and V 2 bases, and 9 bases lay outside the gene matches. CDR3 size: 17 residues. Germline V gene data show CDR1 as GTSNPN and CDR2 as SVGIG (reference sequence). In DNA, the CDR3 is TGTGCCTGGAGTCCGGGACTAGCGGGGGGACCAGTTGAGACCCAGTACTTC. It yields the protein CAWSPGLAGGPVETQYF.

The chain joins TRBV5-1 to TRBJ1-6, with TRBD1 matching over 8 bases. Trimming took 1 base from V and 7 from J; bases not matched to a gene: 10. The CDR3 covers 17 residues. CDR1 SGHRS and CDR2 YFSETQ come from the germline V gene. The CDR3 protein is CASSLLPGGSANSPLHF. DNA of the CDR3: TGCGCCAGCAGCTTGTTGCCAGGGGGCTCGGCGAATTCACCCCTCCACTTT.

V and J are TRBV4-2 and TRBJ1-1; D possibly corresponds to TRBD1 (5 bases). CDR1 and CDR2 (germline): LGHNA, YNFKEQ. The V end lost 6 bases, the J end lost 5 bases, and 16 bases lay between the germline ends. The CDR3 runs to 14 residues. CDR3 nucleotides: TGTGCCAGCAGGCCCGCGGGGGAAAGGACTGAAGCTTTCTTT. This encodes CASRPAGERTEAFF.

This CDR3 is CASGTGELFF. The CDR3 bases are TGTGCCAGCGGGACCGGGGAGCTGTTTTTT. The rearrangement joins TRBV2 to TRBJ2-2, with D unclear. The V end lost 8 bases, the J end lost 5 bases, and 3 bases lay between the germline ends. This CDR3 has 10 amino acids. CDR1 and CDR2 from the germline V gene are SNHLY and FYNNEI.

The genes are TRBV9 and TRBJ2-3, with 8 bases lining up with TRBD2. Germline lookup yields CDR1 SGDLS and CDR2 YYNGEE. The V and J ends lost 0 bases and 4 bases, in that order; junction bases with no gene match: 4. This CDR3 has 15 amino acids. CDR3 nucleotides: TGTGCCAGCAGCGTAGACCGGGGGGGCGCAGATACGCAGTATTTT. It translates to CASSVDRGGADTQYF.

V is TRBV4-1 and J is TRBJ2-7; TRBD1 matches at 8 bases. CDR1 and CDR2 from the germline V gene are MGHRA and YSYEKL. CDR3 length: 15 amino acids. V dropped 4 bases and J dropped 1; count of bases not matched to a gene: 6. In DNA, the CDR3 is TGCGCCAGCAGCCCAAGGGACAGGCCATCCTACGAGCAGTACTTC. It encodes CASSPRDRPSYEQYF.

Written as DNA, the CDR3 is TGTGCCAGCAGTATACAGGGATTTACGGGCTATGGCTACACCTTC. Its protein is CASSIQGFTGYGYTF. This chain links TRBV27 with TRBJ1-2; D might be TRBD1 (6 bases). The length of the CDR3 is 15 residues. Germline CDR1 reads MNHEY; CDR2 reads SMNVEV (reference sequence). V shed 5 bases and J shed 4 bases, with 17 bases lying between them.